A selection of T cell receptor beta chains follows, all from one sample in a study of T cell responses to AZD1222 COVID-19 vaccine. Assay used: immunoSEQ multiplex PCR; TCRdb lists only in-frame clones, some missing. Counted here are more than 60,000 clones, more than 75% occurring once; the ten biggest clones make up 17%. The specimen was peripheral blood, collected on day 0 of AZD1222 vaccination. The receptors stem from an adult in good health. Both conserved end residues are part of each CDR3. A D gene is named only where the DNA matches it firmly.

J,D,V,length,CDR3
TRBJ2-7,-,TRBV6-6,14,CASSYTGADSEQYF
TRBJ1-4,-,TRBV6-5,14,CASRGWGTNEKLFF
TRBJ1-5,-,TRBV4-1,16,CASSHGHLLSNQPQHF
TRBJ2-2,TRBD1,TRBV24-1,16,CATSDGDRANTGELFF
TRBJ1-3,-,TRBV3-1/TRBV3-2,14,CASSPRVSGNTIYF
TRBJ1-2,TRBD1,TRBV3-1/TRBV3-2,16,CASSQGSGTVFYGYTF
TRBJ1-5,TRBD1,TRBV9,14,CASSPGQGNQPQHF
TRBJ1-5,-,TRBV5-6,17,CASSLARGAITNQPQHF
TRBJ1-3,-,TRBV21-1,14,CASSRWDLGNTIYF
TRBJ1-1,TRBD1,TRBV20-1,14,CSASTGGMNTEAFF
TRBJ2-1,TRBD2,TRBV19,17,CASSIIGTSGTDNEQFF
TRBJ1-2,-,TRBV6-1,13,CASSEESARSYTF
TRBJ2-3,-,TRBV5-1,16,CASSLQDPTSTDTQYF
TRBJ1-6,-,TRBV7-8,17,CASSLATRVVENSPLHF
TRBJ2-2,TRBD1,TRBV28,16,CASSFWDRVSTGELFF
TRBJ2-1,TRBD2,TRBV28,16,CASSKPGLAGGNEQFF
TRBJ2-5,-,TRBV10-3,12,CATGGPKETQYF
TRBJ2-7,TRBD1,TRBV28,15,CASSFGTGVPYEQYF
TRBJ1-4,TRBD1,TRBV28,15,CATKGQGAANEKLFF
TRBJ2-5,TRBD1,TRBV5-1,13,CASSGGQVGTQYF
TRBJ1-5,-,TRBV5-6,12,CASSRAAQPQHF
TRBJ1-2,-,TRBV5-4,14,CASSLSTDNYGYTF
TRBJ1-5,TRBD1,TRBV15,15,CATSSDRGSHQPQHF